This T cell receptor (beta chain) was obtained from a study of T cell clonotyping in hematopoietic cell transplantation listed by TCRdb under 2021. Regarding the study in general: A total of some 140 blood samples were gathered in the study from over 30 consecutive transplant recipients along with their related donors. Patient recruitment ran from September 2015 to early 2017, and follow-up continued until late 2020 or death.

The immunoSEQ assay, a bias-controlled multiplex PCR with V- and J-specific primers, was used to amplify TCR beta CDR3 regions from genomic DNA. In a second PCR step, the CDR3 amplicons were tagged with a proprietary barcode plus Illumina adapter sequences. An Illumina MiSeq instrument was used to sequence the CDR3 libraries. In the paper's pipeline: Export and quality control were performed with immunoSEQ Analyzer 3.0, and downstream analyses were performed with R Bioconductor and Immunarch. Only productive rearrangements within the normalized downsampled data set were used in the calculation of repertoire metrics. Clonotypes larger than 5 templates in the normalized cohort were defined as pathologically expanded. The Inverse Simpson Index served as the measure of repertoire diversity. CMV-specificity analyses were carried out on the non-normalized data set to capture all clonotypes. TCRdb mirrors the immuneACCESS table, restricted to in-frame sequences. Some clones are absent from its copies; in checked studies, under half trace to an unresolved V gene, and the reason for the others is unknown. The DNA was the basis for D and trimming; V, J and clone size are from that table. For this sample there are 9,500 to 15,000 clones; 80% to 90% appear just once. The top ten clonotypes cover under 4% of the sample.

Overall study outcomes, separate from this receptor: Inverse Simpson Index values from donors and from recipients before transplant predicted broader TCR repertoire diversity after transplant. After transplant, TCR diversity in recipients dropped, and pathologically expanded clonotypes climbed progressively between day 30 and day 180. The sample size was limited, and because cells were not sorted, the contributions of CD4 and CD8 repertoires could not be separated. Recipient repertoires showed only a small fraction of overlap with donor repertoires, and over 95% appeared de novo at the given depth.

Blood samples for TCR beta sequencing were provided by related transplant donors. Nuclei Lysis Solution was used to extract genomic DNA from fresh or cryopreserved unfractionated peripheral blood mononuclear cells. As for this clone: This receptor's antigen is unknown. The input lacks base qualities; no much larger clone sits a single base away.

For CDR1 and CDR2, the germline V gene lists MNHEY and SVGAGI. The CDR3 starts with the cysteine, ends with the phenylalanine, and has 13 residues. Just the 39-base CDR3 DNA is kept, in frame starting at base 1. Trimming costs V 0 bases and J 7 bases, and their ends lie 10 bases apart. This clonotype was obtained from a human donor who either received an allogeneic hematopoietic cell transplant for a myeloid malignancy or was a related donor (not recorded which). Some clones in this sample may be carry-over from other donors' samples. Sequencing was done on a sample of peripheral blood mononuclear cells. Recombination linked TRBV6-5 to TRBJ2-7; the D gene assignment is ambiguous. The sequence in DNA is TGTGCCAGCAGTTACTCGGCCAGAGAGGAGCAGTACTTC. Its protein reads: CASSYSAREEQYF.